This is a list of T cell receptor beta chains from one sample in a study of technical replicates of blood from a few donors. TCRdb's copy holds only in-frame clones and misses some; the assay was immunoSEQ multiplex PCR. Among roughly 48,000 clones listed, about 94% were seen once. Sequenced input: PBMCs. The receptor source for this set is a human donor in good health. Some clones in this sample may be carry-over from other donors' samples. CDR3s include the opening cysteine and the closing phenylalanine or tryptophan. A D gene is named only where the DNA matches it firmly. Size values are once, few and many counts, or a class for expanded clones, and some rows have none.

v_call	clone_size	d_call	j_call	cdr3_aa	cdr3_nt
TRBV11-1	-	-	TRBJ1-6	CASSVGDSSNSPLHF	TGTGCCAGCAGCGTAGGCGACAGCAGTAATTCACCCCTCCACTTT
TRBV5-4	-	TRBD1	TRBJ2-7	CASSHPGQAYEQYF	TGTGCCAGCAGCCATCCCGGACAGGCCTACGAGCAGTACTTC
TRBV9	-	TRBD2	TRBJ2-1	CASSVPLAGGPGEQFF	TGTGCCAGCAGCGTCCCACTAGCGGGGGGGCCGGGTGAGCAGTTCTTC
TRBV10-3	-	-	TRBJ1-4	CAISEPGFAGEKLFF	TGTGCCATCAGTGAACCAGGCTTTGCGGGAGAAAAACTGTTTTTT
TRBV19	-	TRBD1	TRBJ1-6	CASSMTGQGNSPLHF	TGTGCCAGTAGTATGACCGGACAGGGAAATTCACCCCTCCACTTT
TRBV5-4	-	TRBD2	TRBJ2-3	CASSLVGGGSDTQYF	TGTGCCAGCAGCCTGGTGGGGGGGGGTTCAGATACGCAGTATTTT
TRBV6-4	-	-	TRBJ2-3	CASSDGESTDTQYF	TGTGCCAGCAGTGACGGGGAGAGCACAGATACGCAGTATTTT
TRBV6-1	once	TRBD1	TRBJ1-3	CASSGRQGPSGNTIYF	TGTGCCAGCAGTGGTCGACAGGGCCCCTCTGGAAACACCATATATTTT
TRBV5-6	-	TRBD1	TRBJ1-6	CASRPTTGKYSPLHF	TGTGCCAGCAGACCTACGACAGGGAAGTACTCACCCCTCCACTTT
TRBV30	-	TRBD2	TRBJ2-7	CAASSGAYEQYF	TGTGCCGCCTCTAGCGGGGCCTACGAGCAGTACTTC
TRBV30	-	-	TRBJ1-2	CAWSLAILGGYTF	TGTGCCTGGAGTCTAGCCATTCTTGGTGGCTACACCTTC
TRBV4-2	-	-	TRBJ2-7	CASSQYGSYEQYF	TGTGCCAGCAGCCAATACGGTTCCTACGAGCAGTACTTC
TRBV11-2	-	TRBD2	TRBJ2-1	CASSLDWAGVYNEQFF	TGTGCCAGCAGCTTAGATTGGGCGGGAGTCTACAATGAGCAGTTCTTC
TRBV2	-	-	TRBJ2-5	CASSWSYQETQYF	TGTGCCAGCAGTTGGAGTTACCAAGAGACCCAGTACTTC
TRBV27	-	TRBD1	TRBJ2-3	CASRPGQGRLSTQYF	TGTGCCAGCAGGCCGGGACAGGGGCGACTTAGTACGCAGTATTTT
TRBV29-1	once	-	TRBJ2-7	CSVETDRKSSYEQYF	TGCAGCGTTGAGACTGATAGAAAGAGCTCCTACGAGCAGTACTTC
TRBV5-1	-	TRBD1	TRBJ1-2	CASSPQGARGYTF	TGCGCCAGCAGCCCACAGGGGGCGCGGGGCTACACCTTC
TRBV7-8	-	-	TRBJ2-2	CASSLAVSPGELFF	TGTGCCAGCAGCTTAGCTGTATCCCCCGGGGAGCTGTTTTTT
TRBV14	-	-	TRBJ1-1	CASSQLGQGHTEAFF	TGTGCCAGCAGCCAACTGGGGCAGGGGCACACTGAAGCTTTCTTT
TRBV30	-	TRBD1	TRBJ2-7	CACGQEIYEQYF	TGTGCTTGTGGACAGGAGATCTACGAGCAGTACTTC
TRBV5-8	-	-	TRBJ1-3	CASSWSLSGNTIYF	TGTGCCAGCAGTTGGTCCCTATCCGGAAACACCATATATTTT
TRBV5-1	-	TRBD2	TRBJ2-7	CASSPTSGEYEQYF	TGCGCCAGCAGCCCTACTAGCGGAGAATACGAGCAGTACTTC
TRBV7-2	-	-	TRBJ2-3	CASSLGLPDTQYF	TGTGCCAGCAGCTTAGGGCTTCCAGATACGCAGTATTTT
TRBV15	-	-	TRBJ2-7	CATSNGYEQYF	TGTGCCACCAGCAACGGTTACGAGCAGTACTTC
TRBV5-1	-	-	TRBJ1-5	CASSLGPTGLQPQHF	TGCGCCAGCAGCTTGGGTCCTACAGGGCTTCAGCCCCAGCATTTT
TRBV6-4	-	-	TRBJ2-6	CASSVNSGANVLTF	TGTGCCAGCAGTGTAAACTCTGGGGCCAACGTCCTGACTTTC
TRBV5-1	-	TRBD2	TRBJ2-1	CASTSKAGGNEQFF	TGCGCCAGCACCAGTAAAGCGGGGGGGAATGAGCAGTTCTTC
TRBV12-5	-	TRBD2	TRBJ2-5	CASASTSGSETQYF	TGTGCTAGTGCCTCGACTAGCGGATCGGAGACCCAGTACTTC
TRBV19	-	-	TRBJ2-4	CASSRTDAGAKNIQYF	TGTGCCAGTAGCAGGACAGATGCGGGAGCCAAAAACATTCAGTACTTC
TRBV5-6	-	-	TRBJ1-4	CASSLLEQEPNEKLFF	TGTGCCAGCAGCTTGCTCGAACAGGAACCTAATGAAAAACTGTTTTTT
TRBV7-3	-	TRBD1	TRBJ2-7	CASSLDRGSTEQYF	TGTGCCAGCAGCTTAGACAGGGGGTCCACCGAGCAGTACTTC
TRBV7-2	-	-	TRBJ2-7	CASSLAGGLGEQYF	TGTGCCAGCAGCTTAGCGGGGGGGCTTGGCGAGCAGTACTTC
TRBV4-1	-	-	TRBJ1-4	CASSQVTGGSEKLFF	TGCGCCAGCAGCCAAGTGACAGGTGGGAGTGAAAAACTGTTTTTT
TRBV5-5	-	-	TRBJ1-5	CASSTDGVSQPQHF	TGTGCCAGCAGCACCGACGGAGTTTCTCAGCCCCAGCATTTT
TRBV5-4	-	TRBD2	TRBJ2-3	CASSLGLAGVPDTQYF	TGTGCCAGCAGCCTAGGACTAGCGGGAGTTCCAGATACGCAGTATTTT
TRBV23-1	-	TRBD1	TRBJ1-2	CASSQPQGSSDYGYTF	TGCGCCAGCAGTCAACCACAGGGGAGTAGTGACTATGGCTACACCTTC
TRBV5-4	-	-	TRBJ2-2	CASSLAFNTGELFF	TGTGCCAGCAGCTTGGCCTTTAACACCGGGGAGCTGTTTTTT
TRBV10-3	-	-	TRBJ2-5	CAISASVTQYF	TGTGCCATCAGTGCCTCAGTGACCCAGTACTTC
TRBV30	-	-	TRBJ2-3	CAWSSGRGDTQYF	TGTGCCTGGAGTTCTGGTAGGGGGGATACGCAGTATTTT
TRBV13	once	TRBD1	TRBJ1-6	CASSKGGGPPPLHF	TGTGCCAGCAGTAAAGGGGGCGGTCCGCCACCCCTCCACTTT
TRBV6-1	-	TRBD1	TRBJ1-6	CASSRGDRASPLHF	TGTGCCAGCAGCCGGGGAGACAGGGCTTCACCCCTCCACTTT
TRBV7-9	-	-	TRBJ1-5	CASSLTSPNQPQHF	TGTGCCAGCAGCTTAACCAGTCCCAATCAGCCCCAGCATTTT
TRBV2	-	TRBD1	TRBJ2-5	CASSDWTGKETQYF	TGTGCCAGCAGTGACTGGACAGGGAAAGAGACCCAGTACTTC
TRBV28	-	TRBD2	TRBJ2-1	CASSLYETSGYNEQFF	TGTGCCAGCAGTTTATACGAGACTAGCGGGTACAATGAGCAGTTCTTC
TRBV25-1	-	TRBD2	TRBJ2-3	CASSEQSGGANTDTQYF	TGTGCCAGCAGTGAACAAAGCGGGGGGGCCAACACAGATACGCAGTATTTT
TRBV18	-	TRBD1	TRBJ1-4	CASSPDRGGNEKLFF	TGTGCCAGCTCACCTGACAGGGGCGGGAATGAAAAACTGTTTTTT
TRBV5-4	-	-	TRBJ2-2	CASSDTGVYLTGELFF	TGTGCCAGCAGCGACACCGGGGTATACTTAACCGGGGAGCTGTTTTTT
TRBV5-4	few	TRBD1	TRBJ2-5	CASSGQGSAETQYF	TGTGCCAGCAGCGGACAGGGGTCAGCGGAGACCCAGTACTTC
TRBV7-8	once	TRBD1	TRBJ2-3	CASSKGAVGNTQYF	TGTGCCAGCAGCAAGGGGGCAGTGGGGAATACGCAGTATTTT
TRBV5-6	-	TRBD1	TRBJ1-2	CASSFRQGAPGGYTF	TGTGCCAGCAGCTTCAGACAGGGGGCGCCCGGTGGCTACACCTTC
TRBV2	-	-	TRBJ2-2	CASRPEETGELFF	TGTGCCAGCAGGCCTGAGGAGACCGGGGAGCTGTTTTTT
TRBV10-3	-	-	TRBJ1-2	CAISEIAPGNYGYTF	TGTGCCATCAGTGAAATCGCTCCAGGGAACTATGGCTACACCTTC
TRBV5-1	once	TRBD1	TRBJ1-5	CASSLDTGDQPQHF	TGCGCCAGCAGCTTGGACACAGGGGATCAGCCCCAGCATTTT
TRBV7-3	-	-	TRBJ1-1	CASSLVENTEAFF	TGTGCCAGCAGCTTAGTAGAGAACACTGAAGCTTTCTTT
TRBV4-3	-	-	TRBJ2-3	CASSQPPGTLYF	TGCGCCAGCAGCCAACCTCCCGGGACTTTATATTTT